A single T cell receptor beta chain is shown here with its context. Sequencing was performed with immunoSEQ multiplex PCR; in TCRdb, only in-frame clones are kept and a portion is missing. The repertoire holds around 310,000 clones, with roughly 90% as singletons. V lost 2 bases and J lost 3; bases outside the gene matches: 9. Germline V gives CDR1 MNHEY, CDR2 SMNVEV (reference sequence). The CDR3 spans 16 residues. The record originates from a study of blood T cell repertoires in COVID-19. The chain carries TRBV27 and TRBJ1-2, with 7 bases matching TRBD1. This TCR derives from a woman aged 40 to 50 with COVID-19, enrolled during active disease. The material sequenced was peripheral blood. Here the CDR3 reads CASSLRGDSEYYGYTF. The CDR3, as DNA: TGTGCCAGCAGTTTACGAGGGGACAGTGAATACTATGGCTACACCTTC.